Listed below are T cell receptor beta chains from one sample, sequenced in a study of control samples from healthy donors and cancer patients. The data were produced by immunoSEQ multiplex PCR, yet TCRdb's version contains in-frame clones alone and is incomplete. This sample yields roughly 370,000 clones, of which around nine tenths are seen a single time; over 5.5% belongs to the top ten. The sequenced sample consisted of PBMCs. These receptors were obtained from a middle-aged man with head and neck cancer. Both conserved end residues are trimmed from each CDR3.

j_call: TRBJ1-1; v_call: TRBV11-2; cdr3_aa: ASSVRTVTEAF
j_call: TRBJ2-3; v_call: TRBV2; cdr3_aa: ASSEAQGGTQY
j_call: TRBJ1-1; v_call: TRBV5-5; cdr3_aa: ASSPLSSNTEAF
j_call: TRBJ2-7; v_call: TRBV4-2; cdr3_aa: ASSQVKPGLSGRGYEQY
j_call: TRBJ2-7; v_call: TRBV28; cdr3_aa: ASRTGQGGYEQY
j_call: TRBJ2-3; v_call: TRBV29-1; cdr3_aa: SVERAGTSTDTQY
j_call: TRBJ2-5; v_call: TRBV5-6; cdr3_aa: ASSSSGGRARETQY
j_call: TRBJ2-3; v_call: TRBV24-1; cdr3_aa: ATRGSETSTDTQY
j_call: TRBJ1-2; v_call: TRBV19; cdr3_aa: ATLRVGYGYT
j_call: TRBJ2-7; v_call: TRBV19; cdr3_aa: ASSPGTGVSYEQY
j_call: TRBJ1-2; v_call: TRBV28; cdr3_aa: ASSLGRSYGYT
j_call: TRBJ2-7; v_call: TRBV6-5; cdr3_aa: ASSYDEGDTYEQY
j_call: TRBJ1-5; v_call: TRBV10-3; cdr3_aa: AISEGTVQPQH
j_call: TRBJ1-1; v_call: TRBV16; cdr3_aa: ASSQSLGQGAGNTEAF
j_call: TRBJ2-3; v_call: TRBV3-1/TRBV3-2; cdr3_aa: ASSQDRAGITDTQY
j_call: TRBJ1-1; v_call: TRBV11-3; cdr3_aa: ASSLRAVNTEAF
j_call: TRBJ2-3; v_call: TRBV6-5; cdr3_aa: ASGVGQGYSDTQY
j_call: TRBJ2-7; v_call: TRBV11-2; cdr3_aa: ASSLDQIGGQY
j_call: TRBJ2-7; v_call: TRBV19; cdr3_aa: AISYGSGYEQY
j_call: TRBJ1-4; v_call: TRBV14; cdr3_aa: ASSRFVQENEKLF
j_call: TRBJ1-5; v_call: TRBV29-1; cdr3_aa: SVAGTGGNQPQH
j_call: TRBJ1-5; v_call: TRBV28; cdr3_aa: ASRSGGVSNQPQH